This is a list of T cell receptor beta chains from one sample in a study of blood T cell repertoires in COVID-19. Assay: immunoSEQ multiplex PCR; the TCRdb copy retains only in-frame clones and omits some. This table has under 300,000 clones, 86% appearing once. The sequencing input was peripheral blood. Source of these receptors: a man older than 75 with acute or convalescent COVID-19. CDR3s include the opening cysteine and the closing phenylalanine or tryptophan. Fields, in order: D gene, V gene, J gene, CDR3 protein. The D gene is left open where the match is weak.

>TRBD2|TRBV5-5|TRBJ2-5
CASSLSSGGQETQYF
>TRBD1|TRBV25-1|TRBJ1-4
CASSELTGAPRDEKLFF
>-|TRBV6-5|TRBJ2-6
CASTPGGSGANVLTF
>TRBD1|TRBV19|TRBJ1-2
CASSTRTGAARYGYTF
>-|TRBV5-1|TRBJ1-6
CASSSLENSPLHF
>-|TRBV5-6|TRBJ2-2
CASSLKAELFF
>TRBD2|TRBV5-1|TRBJ2-5
CASSPTSAQETQYF
>-|TRBV28|TRBJ1-2
CASTPNRAHYGYTF
>-|TRBV4-2|TRBJ2-1
CASSQGTYNEQFF
>-|TRBV18|TRBJ2-2
CASSRRESGELFF
>-|TRBV28|TRBJ1-2
CASSRQGGPNYGYTF
>TRBD2|TRBV7-9|TRBJ2-3
CASSLYVTSGRTDTQYF
>-|TRBV28|TRBJ2-6
CASSLSSGANVLTF
>TRBD2|TRBV5-1|TRBJ2-1
CASSLAGTSGDEQFF
>TRBD1|TRBV20-1|TRBJ1-6
CSASETGGSPLHF
>TRBD1|TRBV28|TRBJ1-3
CASSPGGPGNTIYF
>TRBD1|TRBV6-5|TRBJ1-2
CASRPGQGGYGYTF
>TRBD1|TRBV5-6|TRBJ1-1
CASSSRGRGNTEAFF
>-|TRBV9|TRBJ2-7
CASSVGETLYEQYF
>TRBD1|TRBV18|TRBJ1-6
CASSPGQGDSPLHF
>-|TRBV9|TRBJ1-3
CASSAREVLGNTIYF
>TRBD1|TRBV5-1|TRBJ2-3
CASTLTGSSGDTQYF
>TRBD1|TRBV29-1|TRBJ1-3
CSAQGAIGNTIYF
>-|TRBV28|TRBJ2-7
CASSSQYEQYF
>TRBD1|TRBV29-1|TRBJ1-2
CSVGNTRDRDLRGYTF
>TRBD1|TRBV10-3|TRBJ1-4
CAIGQGTNEKLFF
>TRBD1|TRBV18|TRBJ2-2
CASSPGQENTGELFF
>-|TRBV29-1|TRBJ2-5
CSVERGSGTETQYF
>TRBD1|TRBV6-6|TRBJ2-3
CASSRQGTGLPDTQYF
>-|TRBV5-1|TRBJ2-6
CASSRGTGANVLTF
>TRBD1|TRBV6-6|TRBJ1-5
CASNPLGTAHNQPQHF
>TRBD2|TRBV7-8|TRBJ2-2
CASSRGLDGELFF
>TRBD1|TRBV2|TRBJ1-2
CASSVGTDFYGYTF
>-|TRBV18|TRBJ1-3
CASSPRQGKTSGNTIYF
>TRBD1|TRBV3-1/TRBV3-2|TRBJ1-1
CASSPRAGGYTEAFF
>TRBD2|TRBV25-1|TRBJ2-3
CASSEYLLAGSTDTQYF
>TRBD2|TRBV19|TRBJ2-1
CASSIGGGRGSYNEQFF
>-|TRBV6-5|TRBJ1-2
CASSYSRVGYGYTF
>-|TRBV21-1|TRBJ1-1
CASSPRTGTLMNTEAFF
>-|TRBV11-2|TRBJ1-2
CASSQSPGNYGYTF
>-|TRBV7-9|TRBJ2-1
CASSLHPRGSNEQFF
>TRBD1|TRBV27|TRBJ2-1
CASRWDRSSYNEQFF
>TRBD1|TRBV28|TRBJ2-1
CASSSNALRDRALLSFF
>TRBD2|TRBV28|TRBJ2-2
CASSSPGLPNTGELFF
>TRBD1|TRBV7-3|TRBJ2-1
CASSLGDRGYNEQFF
>-|TRBV6-2/TRBV6-3|TRBJ1-5
CASSAAGPQHF
>TRBD1|TRBV6-5|TRBJ1-5
CASWDSYSNQPQHF
>-|TRBV7-9|TRBJ2-1
CASSLQAGSYNEQFF
>-|TRBV19|TRBJ1-4
CASSSNLQGKGEKLFF
>TRBD1|TRBV7-8|TRBJ2-1
CASSPTGVFYNEQFF
>-|TRBV25-1|TRBJ1-4
CASSVTGINEKLFF
>-|TRBV3-1/TRBV3-2|TRBJ2-5
CASSPNRETQYF
>TRBD1|TRBV6-5|TRBJ2-2
CASSYWDSTGELFF
>TRBD1|TRBV6-5|TRBJ1-1
CASSYPQGGNTEAFF